This T cell receptor beta chain was recovered during a study of cytomegalovirus exposure and HLA in healthy donors. The CDR3 sequence is 15 residues long. V lost 0 bases and J 0 bases, leaving 6 bases between the germline ends. Germline V gene lookup returns CDR1 LGHNA and CDR2 YSLEER. Only a few counts were recorded for this clone. What it binds is unknown. 13 Jbeta primers and 60 Vbeta primers were used for the PCR. TCRdb keeps only in-frame clones here, not all; method: immunoSEQ multiplex PCR. The profile shows more than 45,000 clones, roughly four fifths of them singletons. Study-level results: Roughly uniform sequencing depth across donors was assumed, possibly incorrectly. Overall, roughly 160 TCR beta chains were annotated as cytomegalovirus-associated. The HLA-A and HLA-B alleles of most subjects were reportedly predicted accurately from TCR beta sequences. Most likely, a cluster of highly shared sequence variants arose as a sequencing artifact.

The chain carries TRBV4-3 and TRBJ1-3; no reliable D call. The sequence came from a woman between 40 and 55 years old in good health and CMV-seropositive. Sequenced material: PBMCs. The CDR3: CASSQDGSSGNTIYF. The CDR3 DNA reads as TGCGCCAGCAGCCAAGACGGGAGCTCTGGAAACACCATATATTTT.